This T cell receptor beta chain comes out of a study of identical twins' blood T cells. As for the study in general: Approximately 50 million reads covered roughly six alpha-chain and roughly six beta-chain libraries.

This clonotype has ten or more counts. The antigen remains undetermined. Overall study findings and caveats: Abundant TCRbeta CDR3s overlapped more between twins than with unrelated donors.

The donors were healthy female monozygous twins, three pairs in total. TCR cDNA libraries were made from RNA using a previously described, modified protocol. TCRdb passed the 5' RACE reads through MiXCR, listing each CDR3 protein once. Of 300,000 to 400,000 distinct CDR3 sequences listed, over 25% are singletons. What was sequenced was PBMCs. This sequence originates from a woman aged 18-49 years in good health.

Here the CDR3 reads CASSLGGRSESFF. The CDR3 DNA is TGTGCCAGCAGCTTAGGGGGGCGAAGCGAGTCTTTCTTT. V usage is TRBV11-2 and J usage is TRBJ1-1; maybe TRBD1 (6 bases). Trimming removed 1 base from V and 12 bases from J, with 15 bases in between. The CDR3 covers 13 residues. Per the germline V gene, CDR1 is SGHAT and CDR2 is FQNNGV.